The 5 T cell receptor beta chains in this list originate from one sample, sequenced in a study of blood T cell repertoires in COVID-19. The method was immunoSEQ multiplex PCR; TCRdb's version includes in-frame clones alone and lacks a portion of them. Found here are about 92,000 clones, about 85% of them singletons; the top ten hold 12%. The sample comprised peripheral blood. The receptors stem from a human donor in a cohort sampled during active COVID-19.

The CDR3 sequence: CSGAGTSYNEQFF. For the CDR3, the DNA is TGCAGCGGGGCCGGGACTTCCTACAATGAGCAGTTCTTC. The J gene is TRBJ2-1, the V gene TRBV29-1; tentatively, D is TRBD2 (6 bases). Trimming pared 7 bases from V and 1 base from J, leaving 11 bases between. This CDR3 region has 13 residues. Germline-derived CDR1 and CDR2 are SQVTM and ANQGSEA.

The chain is built from TRBV27 and TRBJ2-5; weak D call: TRBD2 (6 bases). Trimming removed 5 bases from V and 3 bases from J, with 13 bases in between. The CDR3 sequence is 14 residues long. CDR1 is MNHEY and CDR2 is SMNVEV in the germline V gene (reference sequence). The CDR3 region is CASSRVGEEETQYF. The CDR3 DNA reads as TGTGCCAGCAGTCGTGTGGGGGAGGAAGAGACCCAGTACTTC.

This chain links TRBV4-1 with TRBJ2-5, with 9 bases fitting TRBD2. CDR3 length: 15 residues. V gave up 3 bases and J gave up 7 bases; unmatched junction bases: 9. Germline CDR1 is MGHRA and CDR2 is YSYEKL. The CDR3 sequence: CASSQGGGALGTQYF. The CDR3 DNA reads TGCGCCAGCAGCCAGGGCGGGGGGGCCTTGGGGACCCAGTACTTC.

Comment on this clone: Other DNA sequences within the sample encode an identical CDR3. The V gene is TRBV6-5, the J gene TRBJ1-3; TRBD1 is a possible D gene (6 bases). Germline-derived CDR1 and CDR2 are MNHEY and SVGAGI. Trimming took 0 bases from V and 0 from J, leaving 6 bases between them. The CDR3 extends over 15 amino acids. The CDR3 coding sequence is TGTGCCAGCAGTTACTCAGGGGGCTCTGGAAACACCATATATTTT. Its translation: CASSYSGGSGNTIYF.

The genes are TRBV28 and TRBJ1-2; 7 bases are shared with TRBD1. Germline CDR1 is MDHEN and CDR2 is SYDVKM. J lost 3 bases, V lost 4 bases, and 8 bases had no gene match. The CDR3 has 15 residues. The CDR3: CASSYPGQRDYGYTF. The CDR3 region has the DNA TGTGCCAGCAGTTACCCGGGACAGAGGGACTATGGCTACACCTTC.